The 9 T cell receptor beta chains below all came from one sample that was sequenced in a study of CD8+ T cells in alopecia areata. Extracted from the samples, RNA was reverse transcribed into cDNA to serve as the sequencing template. Sequencing was performed with immunoSEQ multiplex PCR; in TCRdb, only in-frame clones are kept and a portion is missing. Of approximately 65,000 clones in the sample, roughly 44% were seen once. The starting material was CD8+ T cells sorted from blood, obtained at week 0. The source is a human donor with alopecia areata.

The chain carries TRBV4-1 and TRBJ2-3; D not certain. This CDR3 contains 15 residues. V gave up 0 bases and J gave up 0 bases, with 7 bases separating them. CDR1 is MGHRA and CDR2 is YSYEKL in the germline V gene. DNA for the CDR3: TGCGCCAGCAGCCAAGAGTCGCGGAGCACAGATACGCAGTATTTT. Residues: CASSQESRSTDTQYF.

The chain combines TRBV7-9 with TRBJ2-7; D not certain. The V and J ends lost 3 bases and 3 bases respectively, with 6 bases between them. The CDR3 extends over 12 amino acids. Germline CDR1 and CDR2: SEHNR and FQNEAQ (reference sequence). The CDR3 DNA reads TGTGCCAGCAGCTTGGGTCGCTACGAGCAGTACTTC. Translating gives CASSLGRYEQYF.

This rearrangement joins TRBV11-2 to TRBJ2-7; the D gene is possibly TRBD2 (5 bases). Trimming removed 6 bases at V and 2 bases at J, with 11 bases between. The CDR3 sequence is 13 residues long. CDR1 is SGHAT, CDR2 FQNNGV, per germline. CDR3 residues: CASSFGLPYEQYF. DNA for the CDR3: TGTGCCAGCAGTTTTGGACTCCCCTACGAGCAGTACTTC.

The chain combines TRBV21-1 with TRBJ1-2. TRBV21-1 is shown as a pseudogene. CDR3 length equals 16 residues. The CDR3 bases are TGTGCCAGCAGCATTCGAGCCAGACCATCTAACTATGGCTACACCTTC. Its translation is CASSIRARPSNYGYTF.

This clone occurred many times. V is TRBV2 and J is TRBJ2-1; D gene ambiguous. This CDR3 contains 10 residues. Germline V gene data show CDR1 as SNHLY and CDR2 as FYNNEI. Trimming cost V 6 bases and J 5 bases, with 2 bases left between them. CDR3 sequence reads: CASSNNEQFF. The CDR3 coding sequence is TGTGCCAGCAGCAACAATGAGCAGTTCTTC.

This clone was seen a handful of times. V gene TRBV10-2 combines with J gene TRBJ2-5; D ambiguous. Trimming shortened V by 2 bases and J by 5 bases, and 12 bases separated the two germline ends. The CDR3 runs to 14 residues. Germline assignment: CDR1 WSHSY and CDR2 SAAADI. CDR3: CASSETGSGETQYF. CDR3 DNA: TGCGCCAGCAGTGAGACGGGCTCCGGCGAGACCCAGTACTTC.

This clone was seen only a few times. V and J are TRBV19 and TRBJ2-7, with TRBD2 as a possible D gene (5 bases). This CDR3 spans 12 amino acids. Germline assignment: CDR1 LNHDA and CDR2 SQIVND (reference sequence). Trimming shortened V by 5 bases and J by 5 bases, and 10 bases separated the two germline ends. The CDR3 coding sequence is TGTGCCAGTAGTCCCCTCGGGGACGAGCAGTACTTC. Residues: CASSPLGDEQYF.

Remarks on this clone: The sample carries other DNA sequences with the same CDR3. The V and J genes are TRBV30 and TRBJ2-7; 9 nucleotides match TRBD1. This CDR3 comprises 13 residues. V shed 8 bases, J shed 3 bases, and the junction held 8 bases outside the gene matches. Looked up from germline, CDR1 is GTSNPN and CDR2 is SVGIG (reference sequence). The CDR3 sequence is CAGAPGQGYEQYF. The CDR3 bases are TGTGCCGGAGCCCCGGGACAGGGCTACGAGCAGTACTTC.

The chain recombines TRBV6-5 with TRBJ2-7, with a tentative D call TRBD2 (5 bases). V shed 4 bases and J shed 2 bases, with 9 bases lying between them. CDR1 is MNHEY and CDR2 is SVGAGI in the germline V gene. The CDR3 runs to 13 residues. The CDR3 is CASSSSSAYEQYF. In DNA, the CDR3 is TGTGCCAGCAGTTCGAGTAGCGCCTACGAGCAGTACTTC.